This T cell receptor (beta chain) was sequenced in a study of cytomegalovirus exposure and HLA in healthy donors. The wider study: Most donors, around 81% of around 400 genotyped, fell in the Caucasian-associated ancestry cluster.

With respect to this clone: Its cognate antigen is unknown.

The PCR was carried out with 60 Vbeta primers and 13 Jbeta primers. Here immunoSEQ multiplex PCR was the method, and the copy in TCRdb shows in-frame clones only, minus some. The sample has approximately 170,000 clones, approximately 67% seen once. Findings of the study overall: Specific recognition of CMV antigens was confirmed in vitro for a few chains (all CMV-associated).

The CDR3 length is 18 residues. Germline CDR1 reads SGHNT; CDR2 reads YYREEE (reference sequence). The V gene lost 2 bases and the J gene lost 3 bases, with 22 bases spanning the gap. Sample: PBMCs. The chain combines TRBV5-4 with TRBJ2-3; possibly TRBD2 for D (7 bases). This clonotype was obtained from a woman between 18 and 29 years old in good health and CMV-seropositive. The CDR3 nucleotides read TGTGCCAGCAGCTTAGAGGCCCTAGGGGGGAGGGCGACAGATACGCAGTATTTT. This translates into CASSLEALGGRATDTQYF.